One sample yielded the 4 T cell receptor beta chains listed below, sequenced in a study of molecular identifiers for immune sequencing clone quantification. TCRdb redid the calling of the PCR reads with MiXCR, one entry per CDR3 protein. In the table there are more than 250,000 distinct CDR3 sequences, around 21% of which are singletons. Sequencing was carried out using naive CD8+ T cells from blood, with Jurkat cell RNA spiked in. Subset: FACS-sorted CD8+CD4-CCR7+CD45RA+ naive T cells. Source of these receptors: a human donor in good health. Some libraries in this study had Jurkat cell RNA spiked in.

This clonotype has at least ten counts. V usage is TRBV12-3 or TRBV12-4 and J usage is TRBJ2-2; D may be TRBD2 (7 bases). Trimming cost V 3 bases and J 6 bases, with 20 bases left between them. This CDR3 has 17 amino acids. The CDR3 sequence is CASSLVFLGGASGELFF. CDR3 coding DNA: TGTGCCAGCAGTTTGGTTTTCCTTGGGGGGGCCTCCGGGGAGCTGTTTTTT.

In its sample, this clonotype was seen many times. This chain links TRBV28 with TRBJ2-7; tentatively, D is TRBD1 or TRBD2 (5 bases each). V was clipped by 6 bases and J by 3 bases, with 15 bases between them. CDR1 and CDR2 from the germline V gene are MDHEN and SYDVKM. The CDR3 has 14 amino acids. The CDR3 protein is CASSPRDGGYEQYF. CDR3 DNA sequence: TGTGCCAGCAGCCCCCGGGACGGAGGCTACGAGCAGTACTTC.

This clonotype was seen only a few times. This chain uses TRBV28 with TRBJ2-7; TRBD2 might be the D (6 bases). Germline lookup yields CDR1 MDHEN and CDR2 SYDVKM. V was shortened by 2 bases and J by 5 bases, with 16 bases between the two germline ends. This CDR3 contains 15 residues. In nucleotides, the CDR3 is TGTGCCAGCAGTTTAATCCCGGGAGACGAGGACGAGCAGTACTTC. Amino acid sequence: CASSLIPGDEDEQYF.

The CDR3 nucleotides are TGTGCCAGCAGTCTTCAGGGGCTGAGCACAGATACGCAGTATTTT. Protein: CASSLQGLSTDTQYF. This sequence joins TRBV12-3 or TRBV12-4 and TRBJ2-3; the D gene is possibly TRBD1 (6 bases). CDR3 length equals 15 residues. Trimming took off 5 bases at V and 0 bases at J, with 12 bases between the two ends.